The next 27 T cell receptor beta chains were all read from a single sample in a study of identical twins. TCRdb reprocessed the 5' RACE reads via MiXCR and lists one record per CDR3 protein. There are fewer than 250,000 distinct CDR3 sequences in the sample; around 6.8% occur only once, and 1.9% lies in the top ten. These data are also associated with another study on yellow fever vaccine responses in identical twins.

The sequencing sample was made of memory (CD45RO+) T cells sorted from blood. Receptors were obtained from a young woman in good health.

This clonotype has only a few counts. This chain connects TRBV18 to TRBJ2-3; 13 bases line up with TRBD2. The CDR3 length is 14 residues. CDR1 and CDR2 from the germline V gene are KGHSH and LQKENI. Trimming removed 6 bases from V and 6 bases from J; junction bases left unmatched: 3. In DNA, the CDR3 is TGTGCCAGCTCCCCGACTAGCGGGGGGGATACGCAGTATTTT. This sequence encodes CASSPTSGGDTQYF.

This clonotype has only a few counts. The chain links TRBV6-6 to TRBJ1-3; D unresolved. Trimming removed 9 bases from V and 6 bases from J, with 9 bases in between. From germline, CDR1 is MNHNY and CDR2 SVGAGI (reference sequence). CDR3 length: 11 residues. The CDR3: CASQHENTIYF. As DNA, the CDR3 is TGTGCCAGTCAACACGAAAACACCATATATTTT.

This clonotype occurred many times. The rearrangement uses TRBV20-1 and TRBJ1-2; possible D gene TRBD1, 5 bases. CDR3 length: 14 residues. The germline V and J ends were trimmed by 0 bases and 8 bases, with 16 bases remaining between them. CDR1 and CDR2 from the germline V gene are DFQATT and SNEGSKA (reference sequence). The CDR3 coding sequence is TGCAGTGCTAGAGAGGAGGACAAGGCGGTAGGCTACACCTTC. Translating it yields CSAREEDKAVGYTF.

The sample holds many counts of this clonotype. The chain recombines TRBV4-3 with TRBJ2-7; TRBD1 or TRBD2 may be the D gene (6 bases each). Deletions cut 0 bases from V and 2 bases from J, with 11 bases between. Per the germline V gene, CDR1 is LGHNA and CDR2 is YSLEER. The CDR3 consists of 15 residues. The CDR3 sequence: CASSQDDRGPYEQYF. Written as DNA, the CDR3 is TGCGCCAGCAGCCAAGATGACCGGGGGCCCTACGAGCAGTACTTC.

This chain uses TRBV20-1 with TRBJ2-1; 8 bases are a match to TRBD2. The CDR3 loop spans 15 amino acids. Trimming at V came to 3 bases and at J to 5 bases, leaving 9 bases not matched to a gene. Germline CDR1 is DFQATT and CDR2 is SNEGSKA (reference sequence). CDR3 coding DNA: TGCAGTGCTAGGGACGCGGGGGGCTTAGACAATGAGCAGTTCTTC. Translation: CSARDAGGLDNEQFF.

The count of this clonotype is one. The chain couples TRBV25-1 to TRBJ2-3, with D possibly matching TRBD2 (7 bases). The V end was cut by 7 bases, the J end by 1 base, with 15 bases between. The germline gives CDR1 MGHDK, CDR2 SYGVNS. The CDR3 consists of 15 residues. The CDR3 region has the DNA TGTGCCAGCAACCCGGGGGCGGGGGGCACAGATACGCAGTATTTT. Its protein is CASNPGAGGTDTQYF.

The CDR3, as DNA: TGCGCCAGCAGCTCACCCCCGGGACAGGGAGGGTGGAACACTGAAGCTTTCTTT. Residues: CASSSPPGQGGWNTEAFF. This chain connects TRBV5-1 to TRBJ1-1, with 9 bases aligning to TRBD1. V lost 3 bases to trimming and J lost 1 base; unmatched junction nucleotides: 13. CDR3 length equals 18 residues. Germline-derived CDR1 and CDR2 are SGHRS and YFSETQ. The full variable domain, in which reference TRBV5-1 and TRBJ1-1 provide the parts outside the CDR3, is KAGVTQTPRYLIKTRGQQVTLSCSPISGHRSVSWYQQTPGQGLQFLFEYFSETQRNKGNFPGRFSGRQFSNSRSEMNVSTLELGDSALYLCASSSPPGQGGWNTEAFFGQGTRLTVV.

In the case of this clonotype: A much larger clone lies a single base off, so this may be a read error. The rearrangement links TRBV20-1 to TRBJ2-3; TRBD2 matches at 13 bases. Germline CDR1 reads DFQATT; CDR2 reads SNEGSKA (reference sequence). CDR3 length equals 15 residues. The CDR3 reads CCAPPGLAGVNTQYF. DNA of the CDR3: TGCTGTGCGCCCCCCGGACTAGCGGGAGTAAATACGCAGTATTTT.

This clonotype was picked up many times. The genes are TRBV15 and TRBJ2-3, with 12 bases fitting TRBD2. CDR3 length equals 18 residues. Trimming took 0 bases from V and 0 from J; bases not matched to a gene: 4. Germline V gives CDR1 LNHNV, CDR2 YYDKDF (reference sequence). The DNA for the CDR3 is TGTGCCACCAGCAGAGAACTAGCGGGAGGACCTAGCACAGATACGCAGTATTTT. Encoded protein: CATSRELAGGPSTDTQYF. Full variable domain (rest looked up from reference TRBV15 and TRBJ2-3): DAMVIQNPRYQVTQFGKPVTLSCSQTLNHNVMYWYQQKSSQAPKLLFHYYDKDFNNEADTPDNFQSRRPNTSFCFLDIRSPGLGDTAMYLCATSRELAGGPSTDTQYFGPGTRLTVL.

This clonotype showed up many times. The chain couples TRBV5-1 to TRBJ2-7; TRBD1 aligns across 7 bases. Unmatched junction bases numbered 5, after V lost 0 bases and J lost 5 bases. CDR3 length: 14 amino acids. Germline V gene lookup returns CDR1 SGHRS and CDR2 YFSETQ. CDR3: CASSLGTTGDEQYF. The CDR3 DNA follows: TGCGCCAGCAGCTTGGGGACCACAGGGGACGAGCAGTACTTC.

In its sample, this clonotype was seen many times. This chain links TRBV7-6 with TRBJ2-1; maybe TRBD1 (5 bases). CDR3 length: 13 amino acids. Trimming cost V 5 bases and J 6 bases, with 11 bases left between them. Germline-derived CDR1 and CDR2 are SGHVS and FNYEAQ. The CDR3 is CASSQGQPNEQFF. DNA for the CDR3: TGTGCCAGCAGCCAAGGACAACCCAATGAGCAGTTCTTC.

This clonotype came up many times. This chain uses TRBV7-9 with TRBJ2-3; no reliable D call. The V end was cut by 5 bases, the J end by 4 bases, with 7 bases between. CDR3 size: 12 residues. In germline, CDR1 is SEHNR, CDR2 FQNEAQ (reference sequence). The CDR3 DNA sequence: TGTGCCAGCAGCCTTACGTCAGATACGCAGTATTTT. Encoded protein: CASSLTSDTQYF.

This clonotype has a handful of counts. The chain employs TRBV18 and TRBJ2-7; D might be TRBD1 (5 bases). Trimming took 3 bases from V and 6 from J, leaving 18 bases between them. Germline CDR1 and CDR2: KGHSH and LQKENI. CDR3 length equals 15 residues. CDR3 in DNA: TGTGCCAGCTCACCTACCCAGGGTTTCTCCGCCGAGCAGTACTTC. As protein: CASSPTQGFSAEQYF.

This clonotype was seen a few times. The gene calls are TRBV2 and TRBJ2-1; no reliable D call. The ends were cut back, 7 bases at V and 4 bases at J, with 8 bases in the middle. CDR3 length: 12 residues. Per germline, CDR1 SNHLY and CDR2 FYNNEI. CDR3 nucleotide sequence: TGTGCCAGCAATAACCGATACAATGAGCAGTTCTTC. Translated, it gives CASNNRYNEQFF.

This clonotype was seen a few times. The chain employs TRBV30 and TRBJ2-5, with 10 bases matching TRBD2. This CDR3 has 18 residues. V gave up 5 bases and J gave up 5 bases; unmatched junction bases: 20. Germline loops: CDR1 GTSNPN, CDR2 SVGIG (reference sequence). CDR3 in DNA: TGTGCCTGGGGCGGCGCCCAATCTAGCGGGAGTTTAATGGAGACCCAGTACTTC. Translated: CAWGGAQSSGSLMETQYF.

The CDR3 region is CAWSVGGGFDRTDTQYF. DNA of the CDR3: TGTGCCTGGAGTGTGGGAGGGGGCTTCGACCGAACAGATACGCAGTATTTT. V is TRBV30 and J is TRBJ2-3; possibly TRBD1 or TRBD2 for D (7 bases each). Trimming pared 0 bases from V and 3 bases from J, leaving 19 bases between. This CDR3 region has 17 residues. From germline, CDR1 is GTSNPN and CDR2 SVGIG (reference sequence). Looking up the rest from reference TRBV30 and TRBJ2-3 gives the full variable domain: SQTIHQWPATLVQPVGSPLSLECTVEGTSNPNLYWYRQAAGRGLQLLFYSVGIGQISSEVPQNLSASRPQDRQFILSSKKLLLSDSGFYLCAWSVGGGFDRTDTQYFGPGTRLTVL.

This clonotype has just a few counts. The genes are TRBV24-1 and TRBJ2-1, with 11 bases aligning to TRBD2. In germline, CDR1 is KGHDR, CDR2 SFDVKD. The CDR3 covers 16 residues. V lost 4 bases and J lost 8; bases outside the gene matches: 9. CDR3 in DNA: TGTGCCACCAGTGACCCTACTAGCGGGAGTATCGATGAGCAGTTCTTC. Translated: CATSDPTSGSIDEQFF.

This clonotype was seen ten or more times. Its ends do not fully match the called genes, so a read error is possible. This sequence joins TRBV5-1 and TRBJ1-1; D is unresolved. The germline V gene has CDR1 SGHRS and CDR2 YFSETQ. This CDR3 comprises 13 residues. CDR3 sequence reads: CASSLAGNTEAFF. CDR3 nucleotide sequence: TGTGCCAGCAGCTTAGCGGGGAACACTGAAGCTTTCTTT.

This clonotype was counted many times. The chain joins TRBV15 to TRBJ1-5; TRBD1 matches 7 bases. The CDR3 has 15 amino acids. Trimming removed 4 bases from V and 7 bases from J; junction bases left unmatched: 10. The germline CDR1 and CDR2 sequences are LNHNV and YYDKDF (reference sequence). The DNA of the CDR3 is TGTGCCACCAGCAATGATAGACAGGGACGGCAGCCCCAGCATTTT. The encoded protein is CATSNDRQGRQPQHF.

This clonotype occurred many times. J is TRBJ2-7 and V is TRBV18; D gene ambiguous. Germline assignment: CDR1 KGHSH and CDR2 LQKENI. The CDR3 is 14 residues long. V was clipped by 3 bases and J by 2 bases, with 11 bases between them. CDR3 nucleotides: TGTGCCAGCTCACCTGGTTCGTCGGCCTACGAGCAGTACTTC. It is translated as CASSPGSSAYEQYF.

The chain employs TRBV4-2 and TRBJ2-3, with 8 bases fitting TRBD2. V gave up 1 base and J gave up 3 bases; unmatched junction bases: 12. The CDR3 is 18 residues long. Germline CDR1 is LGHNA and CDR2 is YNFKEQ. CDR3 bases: TGTGCCAGCAGCCAAGCTAACCGCGGCGCGGGAGGAACAGATACGCAGTATTTT. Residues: CASSQANRGAGGTDTQYF.

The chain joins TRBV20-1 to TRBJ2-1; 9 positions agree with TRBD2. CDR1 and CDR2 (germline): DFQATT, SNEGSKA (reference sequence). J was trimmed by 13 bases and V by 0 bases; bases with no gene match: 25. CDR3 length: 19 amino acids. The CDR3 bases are TGCAGTGCTAGAGATTATTCAACATTCTTGCGGGGGGGCATCGTAGGACAGTTCTTC. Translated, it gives CSARDYSTFLRGGIVGQFF.

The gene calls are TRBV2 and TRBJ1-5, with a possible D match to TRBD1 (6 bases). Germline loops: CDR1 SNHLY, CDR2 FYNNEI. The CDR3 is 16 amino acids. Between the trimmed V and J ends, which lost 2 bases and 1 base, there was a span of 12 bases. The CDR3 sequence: CASSELGGVSNQPQHF. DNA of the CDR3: TGTGCCAGCAGTGAATTGGGGGGCGTAAGCAATCAGCCCCAGCATTTT.

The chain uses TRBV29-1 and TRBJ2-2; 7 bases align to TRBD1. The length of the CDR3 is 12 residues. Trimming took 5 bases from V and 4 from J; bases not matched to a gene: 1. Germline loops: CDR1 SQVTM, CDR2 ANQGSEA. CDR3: CSVNRGTGELFF. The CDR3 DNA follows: TGCAGCGTTAACAGGGGCACCGGGGAGCTGTTTTTT.

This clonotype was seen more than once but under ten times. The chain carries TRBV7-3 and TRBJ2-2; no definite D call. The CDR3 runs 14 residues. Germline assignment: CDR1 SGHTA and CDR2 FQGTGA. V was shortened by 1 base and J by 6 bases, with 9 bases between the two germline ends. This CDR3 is CASSLSQRAGELFF. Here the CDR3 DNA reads TGTGCCAGCAGCTTAAGTCAGCGCGCCGGGGAGCTGTTTTTT.

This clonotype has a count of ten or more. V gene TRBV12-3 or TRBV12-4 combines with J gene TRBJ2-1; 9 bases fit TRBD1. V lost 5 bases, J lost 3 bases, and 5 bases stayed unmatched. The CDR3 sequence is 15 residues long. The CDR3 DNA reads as TGTGCCAGCAGTGAACAGGGGGCCCTCTACAATGAGCAGTTCTTC. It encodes CASSEQGALYNEQFF.

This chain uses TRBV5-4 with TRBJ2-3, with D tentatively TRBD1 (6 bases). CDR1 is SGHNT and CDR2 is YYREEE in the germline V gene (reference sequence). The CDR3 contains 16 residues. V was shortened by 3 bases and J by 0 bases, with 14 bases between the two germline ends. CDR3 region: CASSSMTGRSTDTQYF. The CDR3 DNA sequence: TGTGCCAGCAGCTCGATGACAGGCCGCAGCACAGATACGCAGTATTTT.